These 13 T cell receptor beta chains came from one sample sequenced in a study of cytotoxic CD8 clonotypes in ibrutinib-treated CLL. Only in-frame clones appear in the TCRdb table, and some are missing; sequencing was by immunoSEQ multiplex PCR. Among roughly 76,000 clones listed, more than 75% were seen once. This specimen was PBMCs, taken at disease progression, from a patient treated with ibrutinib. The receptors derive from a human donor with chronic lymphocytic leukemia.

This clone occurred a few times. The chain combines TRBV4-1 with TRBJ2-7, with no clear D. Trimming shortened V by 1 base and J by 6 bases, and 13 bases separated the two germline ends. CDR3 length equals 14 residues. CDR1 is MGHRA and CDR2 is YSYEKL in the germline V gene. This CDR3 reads CASSQGSRFSEQYF. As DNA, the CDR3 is TGCGCCAGCAGCCAAGGCTCTAGATTTAGCGAGCAGTACTTC.

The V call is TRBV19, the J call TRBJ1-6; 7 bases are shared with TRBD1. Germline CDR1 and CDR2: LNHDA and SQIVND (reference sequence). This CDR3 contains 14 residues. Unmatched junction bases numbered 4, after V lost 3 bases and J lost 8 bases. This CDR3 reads CASSMTGLDSPLHF. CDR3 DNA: TGTGCCAGTAGTATGACAGGGCTGGATTCACCCCTCCACTTT.

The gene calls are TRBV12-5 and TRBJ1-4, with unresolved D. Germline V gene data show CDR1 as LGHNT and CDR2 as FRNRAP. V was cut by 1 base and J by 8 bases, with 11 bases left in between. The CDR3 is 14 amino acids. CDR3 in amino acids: CASGLGPQNEKLFF. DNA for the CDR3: TGTGCTAGTGGTTTGGGACCCCAGAACGAAAAACTGTTTTTT. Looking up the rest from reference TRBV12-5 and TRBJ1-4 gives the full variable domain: DARVTQTPRHKVTEMGQEVTMRCQPILGHNTVFWYRQTMMQGLELLAYFRNRAPLDDSGMPKDRFSAEMPDATLATLKIQPSEPRDSAVYFCASGLGPQNEKLFFGSGTQLSVL.

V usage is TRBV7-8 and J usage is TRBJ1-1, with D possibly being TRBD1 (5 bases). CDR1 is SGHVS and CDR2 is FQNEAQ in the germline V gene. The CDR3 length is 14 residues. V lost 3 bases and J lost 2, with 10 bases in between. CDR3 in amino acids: CASSLGLINTEAFF. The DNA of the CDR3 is TGTGCCAGCAGCTTGGGACTGATAAACACTGAAGCTTTCTTT.

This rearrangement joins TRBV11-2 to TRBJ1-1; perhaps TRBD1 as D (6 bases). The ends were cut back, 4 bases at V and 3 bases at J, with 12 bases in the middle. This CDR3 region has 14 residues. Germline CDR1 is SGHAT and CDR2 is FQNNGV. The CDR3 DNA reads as TGTGCCAGCAGCTCCCTGCAGGGGTACACTGAAGCTTTCTTT. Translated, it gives CASSSLQGYTEAFF.

This chain's CDR3 is CASSLPQGPNTGELFF. In DNA form, the CDR3 reads TGTGCCAGCAGCCTTCCACAGGGGCCCAACACCGGGGAGCTGTTTTTT. V and J are TRBV14 and TRBJ2-2, with 7 bases identical to TRBD1. V shed 4 bases and J 2 bases; nucleotides not matched to a gene: 7. The CDR3 length is 16 residues. The germline CDR1 and CDR2 sequences are SGHDN and FVKESK.

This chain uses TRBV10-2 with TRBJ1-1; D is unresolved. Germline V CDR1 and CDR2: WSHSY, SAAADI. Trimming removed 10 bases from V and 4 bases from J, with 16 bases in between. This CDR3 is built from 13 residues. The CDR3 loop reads CATHLLLGTEAFF. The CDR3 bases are TGCGCCACCCATTTACTTTTGGGCACTGAAGCTTTCTTT.

Here the CDR3 reads CASSTLGLNTGELFF. The CDR3 region has the DNA TGCGCCAGCAGCACCTTAGGGCTGAACACCGGGGAGCTGTTTTTT. This sequence joins TRBV5-1 and TRBJ2-2; D is ambiguous. Germline V lookup: CDR1 SGHRS, CDR2 YFSETQ. This CDR3 is built from 15 residues. Deletions cut 4 bases from V and 1 base from J, with 11 bases between.

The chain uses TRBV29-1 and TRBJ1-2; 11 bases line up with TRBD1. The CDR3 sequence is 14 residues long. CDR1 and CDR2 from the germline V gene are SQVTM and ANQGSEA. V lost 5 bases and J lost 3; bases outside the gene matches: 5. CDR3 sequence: CSVPDRGRDYGYTF. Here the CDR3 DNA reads TGCAGCGTTCCGGACAGGGGGCGCGACTATGGCTACACCTTC.

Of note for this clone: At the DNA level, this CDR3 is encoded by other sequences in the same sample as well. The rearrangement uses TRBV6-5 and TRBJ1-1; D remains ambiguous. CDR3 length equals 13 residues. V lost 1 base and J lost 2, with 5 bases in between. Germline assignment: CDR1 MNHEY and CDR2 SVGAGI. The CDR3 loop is CASSYWGNTEAFF. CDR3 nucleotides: TGTGCCAGCAGTTACTGGGGAAACACTGAAGCTTTCTTT.

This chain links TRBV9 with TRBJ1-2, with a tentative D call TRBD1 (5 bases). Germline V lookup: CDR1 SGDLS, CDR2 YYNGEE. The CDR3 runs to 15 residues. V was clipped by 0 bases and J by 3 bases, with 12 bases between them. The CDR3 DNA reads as TGTGCCAGCAGCGTAGAGGTAGGGACGGACTATGGCTACACCTTC. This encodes CASSVEVGTDYGYTF. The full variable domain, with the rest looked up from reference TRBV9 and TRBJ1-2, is DSGVTQTPKHLITATGQRVTLRCSPRSGDLSVYWYQQSLDQGLQFLIQYYNGEERAKGNILERFSAQQFPDLHSELNLSSLELGDSALYFCASSVEVGTDYGYTFGSGTRLTVV.

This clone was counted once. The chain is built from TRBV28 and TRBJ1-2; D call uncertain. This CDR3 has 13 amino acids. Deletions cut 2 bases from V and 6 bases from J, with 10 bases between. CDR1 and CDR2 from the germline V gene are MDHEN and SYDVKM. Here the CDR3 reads CASSLGRANGYTF. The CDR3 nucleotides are TGTGCCAGCAGTTTAGGACGAGCAAATGGCTACACCTTC.

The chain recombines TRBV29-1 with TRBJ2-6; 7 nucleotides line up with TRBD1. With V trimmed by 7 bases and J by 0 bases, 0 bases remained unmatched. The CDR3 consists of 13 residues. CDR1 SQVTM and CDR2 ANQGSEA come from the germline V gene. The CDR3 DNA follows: TGCAGCGCAGGGGGCTCTGGGGCCAACGTCCTGACTTTC. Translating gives CSAGGSGANVLTF.